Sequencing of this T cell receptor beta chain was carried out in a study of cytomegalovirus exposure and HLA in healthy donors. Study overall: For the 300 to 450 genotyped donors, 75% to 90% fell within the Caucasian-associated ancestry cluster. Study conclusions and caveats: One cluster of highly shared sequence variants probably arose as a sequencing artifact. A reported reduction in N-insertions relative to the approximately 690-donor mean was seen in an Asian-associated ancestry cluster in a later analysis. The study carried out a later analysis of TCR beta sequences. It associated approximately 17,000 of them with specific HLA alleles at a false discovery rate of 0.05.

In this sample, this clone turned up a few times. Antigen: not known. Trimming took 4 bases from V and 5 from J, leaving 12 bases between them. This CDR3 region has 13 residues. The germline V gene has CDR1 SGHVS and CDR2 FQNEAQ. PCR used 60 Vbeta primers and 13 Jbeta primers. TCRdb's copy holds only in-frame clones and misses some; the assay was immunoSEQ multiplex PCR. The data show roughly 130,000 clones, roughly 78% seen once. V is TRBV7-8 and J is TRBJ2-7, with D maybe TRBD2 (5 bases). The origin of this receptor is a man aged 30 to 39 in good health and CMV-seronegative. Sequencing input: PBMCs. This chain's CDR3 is CASSSGLVDEQYF. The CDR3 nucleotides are TGTGCCAGCAGCTCAGGACTTGTCGACGAGCAGTACTTC.